This T cell receptor (beta chain) was sequenced in a study of technical replicates of blood from several donors. Measured with immunoSEQ multiplex PCR; TCRdb has only the in-frame clones, and not every one. The table shows about 67,000 clones, with about 97% occurring only once. Germline-derived CDR1 and CDR2 are SGHDT and YYEEEE. Deletions cut 1 base from V and 10 bases from J, with 17 bases between. The CDR3 loop spans 14 amino acids. The V call is TRBV5-6, the J call TRBJ1-2; D may be TRBD1 (6 bases). The specimen sequenced was T cells isolated from PBMCs. This sequence was found in a human donor in good health. As DNA, the CDR3 is TGTGCCAGCAGCTTGAAGGACAGATTATTGGACTACACCTTC. The encoded protein is CASSLKDRLLDYTF. The whole variable domain, remainder taken from reference TRBV5-6 and TRBJ1-2, is DAGVTQSPTHLIKTRGQQVTLRCSPKSGHDTVSWYQQALGQGPQFIFQYYEEEERQRGNFPDRFSGHQFPNYSSELNVNALLLGDSALYLCASSLKDRLLDYTFGSGTRLTVV.